Sequencing of this T cell receptor (beta chain) was carried out in a study of T cell changes during pregnancy in multiple sclerosis. Germline assignment: CDR1 LNHDA and CDR2 SQIVND (reference sequence). This CDR3 spans 15 amino acids. V was trimmed by 5 bases and J by 6 bases, leaving 17 bases between them. Produced via immunoSEQ multiplex PCR; TCRdb's table is partial and in-frame only. Among 50,000 or so clones listed, around nine tenths were seen once. The chain recombines TRBV19 with TRBJ2-1; D uncertain. This material consisted of CD4+ T cells from peripheral blood mononuclear cells, taken before pregnancy. The source is a female donor with multiple sclerosis, enrolled in a pregnancy study. CDR3 in amino acids: CASSPAGNPSNEQFF. DNA for the CDR3: TGTGCCAGTAGTCCCGCAGGTAACCCCTCCAATGAGCAGTTCTTC.